This TCR beta chain was sequenced for a study of shared clonotypes between healthy human individuals. Study context: Donor composition was a couple of women and a few men, aged 18 to 49.

It was CD45RO-negative cells, positively selected for CCR7, that made up naive CD8 cells, with terminally differentiated effector memory CD45RA+ cells excluded. Study observations and caveats: A small donor pool kept down the genetic and exposure-history diversity that was represented. The sampled material consisted only of blood, and tissue repertoires are likely to differ.

With respect to this clone: Antigen specificity is unknown.

V was shortened by 2 bases and J by 5 bases, with 16 bases between the two germline ends. This CDR3 has 15 residues. In germline, CDR1 is MNHEY, CDR2 SMNVEV (reference sequence). Sequencing was performed with immunoSEQ multiplex PCR; in TCRdb, only in-frame clones are kept and a portion is missing. Among about 2.2 million clones listed, 85% to 95% were seen once. This TCR was sampled from a man between 18 and 29 years old in good health. Some clones in this sample may be carry-over from other donors' samples. This chain joins TRBV27 and TRBJ2-7; D is possibly TRBD2 (6 bases). The sequenced sample was naive CD8+ T cells from PBMCs. CDR3 region: CASSLRLAEFNEQYF. The CDR3 nucleotides are TGTGCCAGCAGTTTAAGGTTAGCGGAGTTTAACGAGCAGTACTTC.